This TCR beta chain was observed in a study of human T cells and chemical hapten exposure (dated by TCRdb to about 2021). Turning to the overall study: For sensitization, 2% DPC in acetone was applied to an approximately 2 cm by approximately 2 cm area of upper inner arm skin. Alopecia areata with under or over 50% scalp involvement, alopecia totalis and alopecia universalis were represented in the patient cohort, which was mostly female. Throughout the roughly 23-week study period, patients were also given weekly therapeutic DPC doses on the scalp. Patch tests used Finn chambers with 0.01% DPC on the upper back, scored after 6 days by International Contact Dermatitis Research Group standards. Blood was sampled from patients pre-sensitization (week 0) and at 2, 6 and about 24 weeks after DPC sensitization. For TCR sequencing, blood came from over 25 alopecia patients at anywhere from one to four time points (pre-sensitization, 2, 6 and 24 weeks). This study followed changes in the peripheral blood TCR repertoire in vivo during primary and secondary sensitization of alopecia patients to the hapten diphenylcyclopropenone (DPC). Libraries were pooled for sequencing, and variation in per-sample TCR yields was attributed mainly to small differences in library volumes within the pool. Paper-wide results and their limitations: Repeated subsampling changed both the strength of the expansion versus patch-test correlation and the threshold at which the correlation became significant. The number of PT1 expanded TCRs positively correlated with patch test score, significant at thresholds 8, 16 and 32 but not 4. DPC sensitization did not change how many TCRs were above 1 in 1000 frequency, and no evidence was found of alterations in global repertoire structure. Because all patients had alopecia, a presumed autoimmune disease, the immune response of the patients might differ from that of healthy individuals. Compared with pre-sensitization or healthy control sets, expanded TCRs formed significantly more large CDR3 similarity clusters, which is consistent with antigen-driven responses.

Taken from the germline V gene, the CDR1 and CDR2 loops are MDHEN and SYDVKM. Trimming removed 4 bases from V and 5 bases from J, leaving 8 bases between the germline ends. The CDR3 sequence holds 13 residues, the cysteine and phenylalanine included. Solely the CDR3 DNA is kept, with 39 bases framed from the first base. This specimen's time point label, interpreted: patch test 3, about 24 weeks after DPC sensitization. Read against the paper, the sample's treatment or condition label means: therapeutic diphenylcyclopropenone sensitization with weekly scalp DPC. At each patch-test visit, blood was drawn before the patch test was applied. Eligible patients were aged 18 to 70, diagnosed with alopecia, deemed suitable for DPC therapy, and excluded if pregnant. Total RNA was isolated from unfractionated whole blood collected in Tempus Blood RNA tubes. The library was generated by RACE. Sequencing took place on a NextSeq 500. During library preparation, unique molecular identifiers were attached to individual cDNA molecules so that TCRs could be counted quantitatively and reproducibly. For every blood RNA sample, sequencing covered both the TCR alpha and TCR beta chains. The authors processed their data as follows. A median of around 100,000 TCRs per sample was observed, with a range of roughly 20,000 to 750,000. The Decombinator software suite was used to annotate V, J and CDR3 in the TCR reads. For the PS versus PT1 abundance plots, all samples were subsampled to the same number of TCRs (28,000). Expanded TCRs were defined as absent before sensitization and observed at least eight times at the 2-week time point. Clones were called with MiXCR by TCRdb after fastp trimmed the public reads at Q25, and only in-frame beta chains were retained. For every CDR3 protein sequence, its rows merge into one entry that carries the most common genes and DNA. The V and J calls shown here were made by TCRdb, not taken from the authors' results. The sample yields roughly 50,000 distinct CDR3 sequences; more than 9.5% were counted once. The biggest ten clones account for about 15% of the sample.

This clonotype was detected a few times. The target of this receptor is not known. Within one base of it there is no much larger clone, and no base qualities were kept. This sequence originates from a woman in her forties with alopecia areata. Some clones in this sample may be carry-over from other donors' samples. The sample in question was whole blood, obtained in connection with sensitization to the hapten diphenylcyclopropenone (DPC). The receptor chain draws on TRBV28 and TRBJ2-2; the D gene assignment is ambiguous. The DNA reads as follows: TGTGCCAGCAGTTGGAAGAGAACCGGGGAGCTGTTTTTT. Its amino acids are CASSWKRTGELFF.